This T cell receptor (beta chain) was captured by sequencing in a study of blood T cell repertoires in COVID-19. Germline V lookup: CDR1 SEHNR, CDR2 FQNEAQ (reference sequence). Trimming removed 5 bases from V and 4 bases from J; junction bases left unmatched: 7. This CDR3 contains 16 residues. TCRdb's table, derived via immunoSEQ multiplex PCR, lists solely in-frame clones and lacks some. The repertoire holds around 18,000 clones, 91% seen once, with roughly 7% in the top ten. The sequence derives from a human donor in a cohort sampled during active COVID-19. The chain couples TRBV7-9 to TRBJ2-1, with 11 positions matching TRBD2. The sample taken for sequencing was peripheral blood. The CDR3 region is CASSAGASGGYNEQFF. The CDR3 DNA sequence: TGTGCCAGCAGCGCCGGGGCTAGCGGGGGGTACAATGAGCAGTTCTTC.